The 9 T cell receptor beta chains presented below share a single source sample, sequenced in a study of long-term antiretroviral therapy in people with HIV. Run at survey level, the immunoSEQ assay was version v3.0. This table comes from immunoSEQ multiplex PCR, and its TCRdb copy is limited to in-frame clones, with some not included. Altogether 15,000 to 20,000 clones are present, about 80% being singletons, with the ten largest covering approximately 14%. The sequencing used unsorted PBMCs, collected 0.5 years before starting antiretroviral therapy. The receptors derive from a woman aged 45-65 years with HIV.

The table lists this clone with a few counts. The chain recombines TRBV21-1 with TRBJ2-3; TRBD2 was called by the table and not checked on the DNA. TRBV21-1 is reported as a pseudogene. This CDR3 contains 15 residues. The CDR3 spells CASNLRRGVTDTQYF. In DNA, the CDR3 is TGTGCCAGCAACTTAAGACGGGGGGTCACAGATACGCAGTATTTT.

The chain couples TRBV9 to TRBJ2-3; TRBD2 matches at 11 bases. There are 16 residues in the CDR3. The germline CDR1 and CDR2 sequences are SGDLS and YYNGEE. J was trimmed by 5 bases and V by 4 bases; bases with no gene match: 9. CDR3 sequence: CASSSLSGGALDTQYF. DNA of the CDR3: TGTGCCAGCAGCTCCCTTAGCGGGGGGGCCTTAGATACGCAGTATTTT.

The chain uses TRBV5-1 and TRBJ2-5; TRBD1 agrees at 11 bases. Germline CDR1 SGHRS, CDR2 YFSETQ. The CDR3 has 16 amino acids. With V trimmed by 4 bases and J by 4 bases, 9 bases remained unmatched. CDR3 loop: CASSNRDRGGGETQYF. The CDR3 DNA is TGCGCCAGCAGCAACCGGGACAGGGGGGGCGGAGAGACCCAGTACTTC.

The chain joins TRBV7-9 to TRBJ1-3; a possible D gene is TRBD1 (6 bases). The CDR3 has 15 amino acids. V was trimmed by 2 bases and J by 4 bases, leaving 12 bases between them. Germline CDR1 is SEHNR and CDR2 is FQNEAQ (reference sequence). The CDR3 is CASSLRDKGGNTIYF. CDR3 nucleotides: TGTGCCAGCAGCTTAAGGGACAAGGGAGGAAACACCATATATTTT.

The chain combines TRBV10-2 with TRBJ1-6, with no clear D. The CDR3 extends over 18 amino acids. The V end lost 7 bases, the J end lost 0 bases, and 19 bases lay between the germline ends. Germline lookup yields CDR1 WSHSY and CDR2 SAAADI. The CDR3 is CASTSSGPLSSYNSPLHF. The CDR3 DNA reads TGCGCCAGCACCTCCTCCGGGCCGCTGAGCTCCTATAATTCACCCCTCCACTTT.

This chain connects TRBV5-4 to TRBJ2-3; D is unclear. The CDR3 sequence is 15 residues long. Germline lookup yields CDR1 SGHNT and CDR2 YYREEE (reference sequence). With 4 bases removed from V and 3 bases from J, the gap between germline ends came to 15 bases. CDR3 nucleotides: TGTGCCAGCAGCGAAGAGCGTTCTCGTACAGATACGCAGTATTTT. Translating it yields CASSEERSRTDTQYF.

The rearrangement links TRBV29-1 to TRBJ2-7; D perhaps matches TRBD2 (6 bases). CDR3 size: 11 residues. CDR1 SQVTM and CDR2 ANQGSEA come from the germline V gene. V was trimmed by 5 bases and J by 7 bases, leaving 12 bases between them. CDR3 coding DNA: TGCAGCGTTCCTAGCCGGGGGGAGCAGTACTTC. Its protein is CSVPSRGEQYF.

The V call is TRBV5-1, the J call TRBJ1-3; D unclear. The V and J ends lost 0 bases and 0 bases respectively, with 10 bases between them. CDR1 SGHRS and CDR2 YFSETQ come from the germline V gene. The CDR3 is 16 residues long. CDR3 loop: CASSLGQRGSGNTIYF. CDR3 nucleotides: TGCGCCAGCAGCTTGGGGCAGCGAGGCTCTGGAAACACCATATATTTT.

This clone turned up a few times. The rearrangement links TRBV30 to TRBJ2-7; D not certain. V lost 1 base and J lost 2, with 6 bases in between. The CDR3 spans 12 residues. In germline, CDR1 is GTSNPN, CDR2 SVGIG (reference sequence). CDR3 in amino acids: CAWSGRTYEQYF. The CDR3 DNA follows: TGTGCCTGGAGTGGACGGACCTACGAGCAGTACTTC.